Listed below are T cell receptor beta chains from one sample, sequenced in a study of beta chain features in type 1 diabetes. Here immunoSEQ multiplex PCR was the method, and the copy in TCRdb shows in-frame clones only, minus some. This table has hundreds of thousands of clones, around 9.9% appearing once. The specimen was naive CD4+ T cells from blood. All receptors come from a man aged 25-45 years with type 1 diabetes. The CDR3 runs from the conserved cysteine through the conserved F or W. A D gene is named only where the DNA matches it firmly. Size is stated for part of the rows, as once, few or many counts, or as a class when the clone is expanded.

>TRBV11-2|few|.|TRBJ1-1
TGTGCCAGCACCCGACGGGACACTGAAGCTTTCTTT
CASTRRDTEAFF
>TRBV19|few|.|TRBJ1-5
TGTGCCAGTAGTATATGGCACGTCGGGGAGGAGCCCCAGCATTTT
CASSIWHVGEEPQHF
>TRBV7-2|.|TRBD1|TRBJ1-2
TGTGCCAGCAGCCTCAGGGGCGGACAGGGTGACTATGGCTACACCTTC
CASSLRGGQGDYGYTF
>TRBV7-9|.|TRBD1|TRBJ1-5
TGTGCCAGCAGCACCTGGACAGGGGATCAGCCCCAGCATTTT
CASSTWTGDQPQHF
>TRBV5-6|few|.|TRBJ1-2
TGTGCCAGCAGCTTGCGACAGAATGGCTACACCTTC
CASSLRQNGYTF
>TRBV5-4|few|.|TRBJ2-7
TGTGCCAGCAGCCCGAGGCAGGGGCCAGCCTACGAGCAGTACTTC
CASSPRQGPAYEQYF
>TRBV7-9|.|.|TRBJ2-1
TGTGCCAGCAGCCGACAGATAGCTGAGCAGTTCTTC
CASSRQIAEQFF
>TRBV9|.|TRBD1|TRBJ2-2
TGTGCCAGCAGCGTAGCACAGGGGGCGCGTACCGGGGAGCTGTTTTTT
CASSVAQGARTGELFF
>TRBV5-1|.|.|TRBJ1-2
TGCGCCAGCAGCGTCCGGGGGGACCAGTATGGCTACACCTTC
CASSVRGDQYGYTF
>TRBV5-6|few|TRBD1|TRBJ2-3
TGTGCCAGCAGCGCAACAGGGGGGTGGGTCGCAGATACGCAGTATTTT
CASSATGGWVADTQYF
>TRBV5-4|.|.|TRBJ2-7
TGTGCCAGCAGCCAAGGAGAGGGTGGCTACGAGCAGTACTTC
CASSQGEGGYEQYF
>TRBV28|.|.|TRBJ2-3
TGTGCCAGCAGCGACACCCCAGATACGCAGTATTTT
CASSDTPDTQYF
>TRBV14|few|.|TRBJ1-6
TGTGCCAGCAGCCAAGGTTCGGCACCCCTCCACTTT
CASSQGSAPLHF
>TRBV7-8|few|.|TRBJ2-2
TGTGCCAGCAGCCGGACAGATAACACCGGGGAGCTGTTTTTT
CASSRTDNTGELFF
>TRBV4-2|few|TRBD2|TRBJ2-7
TGTGCCAGCAGCCAAGAGGGGACTAATTCCTACGAGCAGTACTTC
CASSQEGTNSYEQYF
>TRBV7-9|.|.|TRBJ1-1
TGTGCCAGCAGCCCCAAGAACACTGAAGCTTTCTTT
CASSPKNTEAFF
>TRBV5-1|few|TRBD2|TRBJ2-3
TGCGCCAGCAGCTTGGGACTAGCGAATTTGGGAGATACGCAGTATTTT
CASSLGLANLGDTQYF
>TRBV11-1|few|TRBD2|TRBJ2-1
TGTGCCAGCAGCTCGACTAGCGGGGGGGCCTGGGAGCAGTTCTTC
CASSSTSGGAWEQFF
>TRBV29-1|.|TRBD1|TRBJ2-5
TGCAGCATGGGACAGGGGGCTTCGAAGACCCAGTACTTC
CSMGQGASKTQYF
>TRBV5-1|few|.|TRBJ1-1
TGCGCCAGCAGCTTGGGAGGTCGTGAAACAGAAGCTTTCTTT
CASSLGGRETEAFF
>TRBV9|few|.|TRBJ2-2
TGTGCCAGCAGTGCGGACAGTTACACCGGGGAGCTGTTTTTT
CASSADSYTGELFF
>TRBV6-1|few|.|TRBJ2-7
TGTGCCAGCAGTGCCCAGGATCAGGGTGAGCAGTACTTC
CASSAQDQGEQYF
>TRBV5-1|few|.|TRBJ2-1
TGCGCCAGCACTCCTACCCTCTCAGGGAATGAGCAGTTCTTC
CASTPTLSGNEQFF
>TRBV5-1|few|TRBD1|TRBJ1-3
TGCGCCAGCAGCCGGGACAGTGGAAACACCATATATTTT
CASSRDSGNTIYF
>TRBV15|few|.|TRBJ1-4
TGTGCCACCAGCAGAGACCCACAGGGCCAAGGCGAAAAACTGTTTTTT
CATSRDPQGQGEKLFF
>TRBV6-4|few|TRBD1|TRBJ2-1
TGTGCCAGCAGCGAAAGGACAGGGGGTCTCCATGAGCAGTTCTTC
CASSERTGGLHEQFF
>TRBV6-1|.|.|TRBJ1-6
TGTGCCACCCGCCGGACTAGAGATAATTCACCCCTCCACTTT
CATRRTRDNSPLHF
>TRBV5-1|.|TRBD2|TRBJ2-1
TGCGCCAGCAGCCCACTAGCGGGGGCCTACAATGAGCAGTTCTTC
CASSPLAGAYNEQFF
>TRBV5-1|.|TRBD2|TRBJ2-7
TGCGCCAGCAGCTTACTCGGGACTAAAAGCTCCTACGAGCAGTACTTC
CASSLLGTKSSYEQYF
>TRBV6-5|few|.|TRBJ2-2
TGTGCCAGCAGCTTCGGCAGGGGCCTCGGGGAGCTGTTTTTT
CASSFGRGLGELFF
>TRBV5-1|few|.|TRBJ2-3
TGCGCCAGCAGCTTGGCCCTCTCCCGGACAGATACGCAGTATTTT
CASSLALSRTDTQYF
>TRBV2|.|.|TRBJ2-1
TGTGCCAGCAATTGGCAGGGCTACAATGAGCAGTTCTTC
CASNWQGYNEQFF
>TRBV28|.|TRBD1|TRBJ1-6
TGTGCCAGCAGTTATCCAACCGGGACAGAGAATTCACCCCTCCACTTT
CASSYPTGTENSPLHF
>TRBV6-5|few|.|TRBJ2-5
TGTGCCAGCAAAACGGTCGGGGAGACCCAGTACTTC
CASKTVGETQYF
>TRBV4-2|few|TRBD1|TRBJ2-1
TGTGCCAGCAGCCAACCCGGGACAGACTACAATGAGCAGTTCTTC
CASSQPGTDYNEQFF
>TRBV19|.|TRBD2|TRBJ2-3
TGTGCCAGTAGTATGGCGGGGGGACGTCAACGTCTGTATTTT
CASSMAGGRQRLYF
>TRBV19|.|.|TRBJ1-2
TGTGCCAGTAACCAGGGCGACGGCTACACCTTC
CASNQGDGYTF
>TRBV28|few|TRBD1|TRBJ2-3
TGTGCCAGCAGACTACAGGGGGGAGATACGCAGTATTTT
CASRLQGGDTQYF
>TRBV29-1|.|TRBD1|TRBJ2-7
TGCAGCGTTGTCGGTCAGGGGGCCGCCTACGAGCAGTACTTC
CSVVGQGAAYEQYF
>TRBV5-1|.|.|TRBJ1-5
TGCGCCAGCAGCTTGGGCGGTAGCAATCAGCCCCAGCATTTT
CASSLGGSNQPQHF
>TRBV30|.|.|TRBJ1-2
TGTGCCTGGAGTGCTGGCGGGGGCTATGGCTACACCTTC
CAWSAGGGYGYTF
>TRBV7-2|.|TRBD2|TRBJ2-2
TGTGCCAGCAGCTCCCAGCGGGGTTCCGGGGAGCTGTTTTTT
CASSSQRGSGELFF
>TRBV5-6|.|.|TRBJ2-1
TGTGCCAGCAGCTTGGTTGGGGGGGCGTACAATGAGCAGTTCTTC
CASSLVGGAYNEQFF
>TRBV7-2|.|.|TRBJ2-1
TGTGCCAGCAGGGCGGGATACAATGAGCAGTTCTTC
CASRAGYNEQFF
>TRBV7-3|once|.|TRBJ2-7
TGTGCCAGGCTGTTAAATATTTTGGAGGTTAACGGCGAGCAGTACTTC
CARLLNILEVNGEQYF
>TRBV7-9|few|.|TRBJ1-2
TGTGCCAGCAGCTTAAGCCGGTTTTCCTATGGCTACACCTTC
CASSLSRFSYGYTF
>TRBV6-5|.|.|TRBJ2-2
TGTGCCAGCAGTGCAACAGGGAAAGTACGGGAGCTGTTTTTT
CASSATGKVRELFF
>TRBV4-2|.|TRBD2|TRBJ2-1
TGTGCCAGCAGCCAAGATAGGAGCGGGGGCTACAATGAGCAGTTCTTC
CASSQDRSGGYNEQFF
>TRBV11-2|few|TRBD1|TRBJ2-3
TGTGCCAGCAGCCCCCGGGACAGGGGCACAGATACGCAGTATTTT
CASSPRDRGTDTQYF
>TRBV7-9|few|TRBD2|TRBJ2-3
TGTGCCAGCAGCTCTAGCGGGGTGACAGATACGCAGTATTTT
CASSSSGVTDTQYF
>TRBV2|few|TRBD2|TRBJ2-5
TGTGCCAGCAGTAGACTAGCGGGGGAAGAGACCCAGTACTTC
CASSRLAGEETQYF
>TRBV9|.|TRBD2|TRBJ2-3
TGTGCCAGCAGCGTAGACGGCGGGGGGAGTACAGATACGCAGTATTTT
CASSVDGGGSTDTQYF
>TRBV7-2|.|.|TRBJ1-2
TGTGCCAGCAGCTTAGGGACAGCCCCTAACTATGGCTACACCTTC
CASSLGTAPNYGYTF
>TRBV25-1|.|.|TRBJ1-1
TGTGCCAGCATCGCCAACCCGGGCACTGAAGCTTTCTTT
CASIANPGTEAFF
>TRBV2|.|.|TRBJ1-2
TGTGCCAGCAGTGAAGGTCAGGCCATACTCTATGGCTACACCTTC
CASSEGQAILYGYTF
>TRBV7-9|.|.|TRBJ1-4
TGTGCCAGCAGCTTAGCAGGGAGTAATGAAAAACTGTTTTTT
CASSLAGSNEKLFF
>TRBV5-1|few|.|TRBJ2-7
TGCGCCAGCAGCTTGACAGGATACGAGCAGTACTTC
CASSLTGYEQYF
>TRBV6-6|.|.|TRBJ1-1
TGTGCCAGCGGCCAGGGCACTGAAGCTTTCTTT
CASGQGTEAFF